A selection of T cell receptor beta chains follows, all from one sample in a study of T cell responses to AZD1222 COVID-19 vaccine. The repertoire was sequenced with immunoSEQ multiplex PCR; TCRdb's copy has only in-frame clones and lacks some. In the table there are 180,000 or so clones, 90% of which are singletons. The sequenced sample was peripheral blood, obtained 28 days after the second dose of the MenACWY control vaccine. The receptors were sampled from an adult who received the MenACWY meningococcal vaccine as a control. CDR3s include the opening cysteine and the closing phenylalanine or tryptophan. A D gene is named only where the DNA matches it firmly.

j_call d_call v_call cdr3_nt cdr3_aa
TRBJ2-7 - TRBV7-3 TGTGCCAGCAGCTTACAGCACGGCGGGCCCCACGAGCAGTACTTC CASSLQHGGPHEQYF
TRBJ2-1 - TRBV30 TGTGCCTGGAGTGTAAGGAGGAGCGGGCGTTCCTACAATGAGCAGTTCTTC CAWSVRRSGRSYNEQFF
TRBJ2-4 TRBD1 TRBV28 TGTGCCAGCCGAGACAGGGAGGCCAAAAACATTCAGTACTTC CASRDREAKNIQYF
TRBJ1-6 TRBD1 TRBV6-5 TGTGCCAGCAGTTACGGGACAGCTGAAAATTCACCCCTCCACTTT CASSYGTAENSPLHF
TRBJ2-5 - TRBV6-5 TGTGCCAGCATACGGATTGGGCTAGCAGAGACCCAGTACTTC CASIRIGLAETQYF
TRBJ2-3 - TRBV7-8 TGTGCCAGCACCACAGGGAGATTGGATACGCAGTATTTT CASTTGRLDTQYF
TRBJ1-1 TRBD1 TRBV30 TGTGCCTGGAGTGAAAACAGGGGACCTGAAGCTTTCTTT CAWSENRGPEAFF
TRBJ2-7 - TRBV29-1 TGCAGCGTTGGAATTAACTCCTACGAGCAGTACTTC CSVGINSYEQYF
TRBJ1-3 - TRBV6-5 TGTGCCAGCAGTTACGGTATGGCCGCTGGAAACACCATATATTTT CASSYGMAAGNTIYF
TRBJ1-2 - TRBV5-8 TGTGCCAGCAGCTTGGGTCGGGGGGGAAGAAACTATGGCTACACCTTC CASSLGRGGRNYGYTF
TRBJ1-1 - TRBV6-5 TGTGCCAGCAGTTACTCGTCGACGGCGAACACTGAAGCTTTCTTT CASSYSSTANTEAFF
TRBJ1-1 - TRBV9 TGTGCCAGCAGCGTAGAACCAGGTACTGAAGCTTTCTTT CASSVEPGTEAFF
TRBJ1-3 - TRBV18 TGTGCCAGCCCTTCGGGCTCCGAAAGCTCTGGAAACACCATATATTTT CASPSGSESSGNTIYF